The 2 T cell receptor beta chains below all came from one sample that was sequenced in a study of T cell repertoires in cytomegalovirus infection. TCRdb fed the reads into MiXCR, producing one record per CDR3 protein. The sample includes 650,000 to 900,000 distinct CDR3 sequences, 32% of them seen just once. These receptors are not linked to any known antigen. Material: cultured CD8+ T cells from PBMCs, obtained from culture after CMV antigen stimulation. Every receptor here comes from a human donor in good health (CMV status not recorded). Some clones in this sample may be carry-over from other donors' samples.

This clonotype was counted many times. The rearrangement joins TRBV7-2 to TRBJ1-2; D ambiguous. This CDR3 comprises 20 residues. Germline CDR1 reads SGHTA; CDR2 reads FQGNSA. Trimming stripped 3 bases from V and 5 bases from J, with 31 bases between. CDR3 nucleotides: TGTGCCAGCAGCTTCCCTTCAGATCAGGATCCTTCCATTGTAGGGTATGGCTACACCTTC. Translated: CASSFPSDQDPSIVGYGYTF. Drawing the rest from reference TRBV7-2 and TRBJ1-2, the complete variable domain is GAGVSQSPSNKVTEKGKDVELRCDPISGHTALYWYRQSLGQGLEFLIYFQGNSAPDKSGLPSDRFSAERTGGSVSTLTIQRTQQEDSAVYLCASSFPSDQDPSIVGYGYTFGSGTRLTVV.

This clonotype was recorded a few times. The chain has TRBV7-8 and TRBJ2-1; 8 nucleotides agree with TRBD2. Germline V CDR1 and CDR2: SGHVS, FQNEAQ. Losses at the gene ends were 2 bases for V and 3 bases for J; bases not matched to a gene: 15. There are 19 residues in the CDR3. CDR3 loop: CASSLIGIVGGAHYNEQFF. DNA of the CDR3: TGTGCCAGCAGCTTAATCGGGATAGTCGGGGGGGCACACTACAATGAGCAGTTCTTC. Full variable domain (rest looked up from reference TRBV7-8 and TRBJ2-1): GAGVSQSPRYKVAKRGQDVALRCDPISGHVSLFWYQQALGQGPEFLTYFQNEAQLDKSGLPSDRFFAERPEGSVSTLKIQRTQQEDSAVYLCASSLIGIVGGAHYNEQFFGPGTRLTVL.